What follows is one T cell receptor (beta chain) and its context. Its antigen is not identified. The V gene's germline CDR1 is KGHSH and CDR2 LQKENI. V was cut by 2 bases and J by 6 bases, with 11 bases left in between. The CDR3 sequence is 13 residues long. This sample stems from a study of T-cell memory formation after mild COVID-19. Whole-study context: TCR clusters were mostly donor specific.

Notes on the study in general: The CD4+ clones that contracted clustered mainly within CM and EM, and the CD8+ clones concentrated in EMRA. Second-wave clones with a day 37 peak had unconfirmed SARS-CoV-2 specificity.

TCRdb ran MiXCR on the 5' RACE reads and lists one entry per CDR3 protein. Among 470,000 or so distinct CDR3 sequences listed, about a sixth were seen once. The chain carries TRBV18 and TRBJ2-7; tentatively, D is TRBD1 (5 bases). Sample: PBMCs or a T cell subset sorted from them (not recorded which). The receptor was derived from a man between 18 and 35 years old who had mild COVID-19 (a few samples of this study predate the infection). Cell type and time point are not known. The CDR3 DNA sequence: TGTGCCAGCTCACCAGGAACAAGGGGCGAGCAGTACTTC. Protein: CASSPGTRGEQYF.